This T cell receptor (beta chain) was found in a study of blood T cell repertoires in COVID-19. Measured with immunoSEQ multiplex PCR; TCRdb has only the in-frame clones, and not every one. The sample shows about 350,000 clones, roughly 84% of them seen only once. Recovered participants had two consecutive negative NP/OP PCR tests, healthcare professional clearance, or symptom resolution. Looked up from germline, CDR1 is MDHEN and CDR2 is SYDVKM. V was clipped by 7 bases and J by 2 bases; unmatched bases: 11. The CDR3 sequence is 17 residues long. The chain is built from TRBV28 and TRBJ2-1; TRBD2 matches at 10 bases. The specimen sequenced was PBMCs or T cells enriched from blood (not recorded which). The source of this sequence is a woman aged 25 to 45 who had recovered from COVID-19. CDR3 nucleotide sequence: TGTGCCAGCATCGGATTAGCGGGGGGCCCCCCCTACAATGAGCAGTTCTTC. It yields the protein CASIGLAGGPPYNEQFF.